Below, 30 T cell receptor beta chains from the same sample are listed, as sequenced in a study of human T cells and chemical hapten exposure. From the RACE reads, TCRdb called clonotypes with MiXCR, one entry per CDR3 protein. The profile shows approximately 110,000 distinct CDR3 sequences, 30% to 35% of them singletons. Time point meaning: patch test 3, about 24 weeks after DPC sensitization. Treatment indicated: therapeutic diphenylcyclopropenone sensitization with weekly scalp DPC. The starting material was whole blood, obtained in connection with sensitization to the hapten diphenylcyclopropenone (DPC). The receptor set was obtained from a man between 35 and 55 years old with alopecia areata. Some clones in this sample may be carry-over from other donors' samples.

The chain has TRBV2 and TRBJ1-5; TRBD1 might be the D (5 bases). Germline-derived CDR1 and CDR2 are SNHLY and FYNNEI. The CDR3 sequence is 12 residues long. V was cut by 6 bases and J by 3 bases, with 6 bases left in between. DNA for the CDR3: TGTGCCAGCAGGGACACCAATCAGCCCCAGCATTTT. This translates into CASRDTNQPQHF. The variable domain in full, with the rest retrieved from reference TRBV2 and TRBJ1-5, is EPEVTQTPSHQVTQMGQEVILRCVPISNHLYFYWYRQILGQKVEFLVSFYNNEISEKSEIFDDQFSVERPDGSNFTLKIRSTKLEDSAMYFCASRDTNQPQHFGDGTRLSIL.

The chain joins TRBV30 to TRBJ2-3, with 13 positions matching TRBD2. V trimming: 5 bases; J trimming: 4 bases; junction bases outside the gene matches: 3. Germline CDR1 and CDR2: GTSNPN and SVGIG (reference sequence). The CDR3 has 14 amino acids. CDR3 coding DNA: TGTGCCTGGGGACTAGCGGGAGTGGCAGATACGCAGTATTTT. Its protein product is CAWGLAGVADTQYF.

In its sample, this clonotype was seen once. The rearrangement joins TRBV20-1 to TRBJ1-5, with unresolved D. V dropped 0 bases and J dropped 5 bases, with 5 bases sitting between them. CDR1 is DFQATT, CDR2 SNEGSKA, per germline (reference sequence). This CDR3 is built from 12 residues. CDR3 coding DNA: TGCAGTGCTAGAGAAAGAGATCAGCCCCAGCATTTT. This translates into CSARERDQPQHF.

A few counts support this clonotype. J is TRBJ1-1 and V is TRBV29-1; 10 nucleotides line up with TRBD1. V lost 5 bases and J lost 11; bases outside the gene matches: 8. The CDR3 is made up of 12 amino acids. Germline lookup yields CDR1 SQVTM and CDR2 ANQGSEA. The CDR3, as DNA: TGCAGCGTTTTGGGACAGGGGTTTGAGGCTTTCTTT. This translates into CSVLGQGFEAFF.

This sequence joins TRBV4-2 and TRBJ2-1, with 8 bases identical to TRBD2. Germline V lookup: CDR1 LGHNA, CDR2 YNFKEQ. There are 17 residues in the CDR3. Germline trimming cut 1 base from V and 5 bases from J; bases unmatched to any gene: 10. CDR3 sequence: CASSQVLRTSWNNEQFF. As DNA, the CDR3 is TGTGCCAGCAGCCAAGTGTTAAGGACTAGCTGGAACAATGAGCAGTTCTTC.

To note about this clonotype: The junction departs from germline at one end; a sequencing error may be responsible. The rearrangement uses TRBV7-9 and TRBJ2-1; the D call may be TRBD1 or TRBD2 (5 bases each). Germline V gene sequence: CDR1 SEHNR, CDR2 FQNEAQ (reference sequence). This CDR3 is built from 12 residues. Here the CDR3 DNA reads TGTGCCAGCAGTTTAGGACCCCCGGGACCGTTCTTC. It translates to CASSLGPPGPFF.

CDR3 in amino acids: CASSLDLNTGELFF. In nucleotides, the CDR3 is TGTGCCAGCAGCTTAGATCTGAACACCGGGGAGCTGTTTTTT. The chain couples TRBV7-2 to TRBJ2-2, with D unclear. The germline V gene has CDR1 SGHTA and CDR2 FQGNSA. This CDR3 is 14 amino acids long. V gave up 1 base and J gave up 1 base, with 4 bases separating them.

CDR3 region: CASSAGHRVSGERLETQYF. Here the CDR3 DNA reads TGTGCCAGCAGTGCCGGGCACAGGGTATCCGGGGAGAGACTAGAGACCCAGTACTTC. The chain has TRBV27 and TRBJ2-5; D possibly corresponds to TRBD1 (6 bases). V was trimmed by 5 bases and J by 4 bases, leaving 29 bases between them. CDR1 is MNHEY and CDR2 is SMNVEV in the germline V gene (reference sequence). The CDR3 has 19 residues.

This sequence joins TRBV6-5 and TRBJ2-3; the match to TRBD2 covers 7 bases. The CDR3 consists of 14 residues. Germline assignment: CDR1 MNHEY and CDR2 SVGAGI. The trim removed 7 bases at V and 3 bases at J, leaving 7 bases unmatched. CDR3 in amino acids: CASTRGRGTDTQYF. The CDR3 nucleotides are TGTGCCAGCACACGCGGGAGAGGAACAGATACGCAGTATTTT.

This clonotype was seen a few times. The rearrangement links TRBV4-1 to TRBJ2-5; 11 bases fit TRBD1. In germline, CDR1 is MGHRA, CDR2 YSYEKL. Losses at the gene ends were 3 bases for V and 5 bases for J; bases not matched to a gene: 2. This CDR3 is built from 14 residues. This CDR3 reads CASSQGQGGETQYF. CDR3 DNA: TGCGCCAGCAGCCAGGGACAGGGGGGTGAGACCCAGTACTTC.

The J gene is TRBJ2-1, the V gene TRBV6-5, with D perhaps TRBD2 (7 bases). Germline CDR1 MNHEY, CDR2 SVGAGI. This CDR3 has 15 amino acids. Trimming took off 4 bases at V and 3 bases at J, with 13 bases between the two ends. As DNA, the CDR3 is TGTGCCAGCAGTTTTGGCGGGGGCCTCTACAATGAGCAGTTCTTC. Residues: CASSFGGGLYNEQFF.

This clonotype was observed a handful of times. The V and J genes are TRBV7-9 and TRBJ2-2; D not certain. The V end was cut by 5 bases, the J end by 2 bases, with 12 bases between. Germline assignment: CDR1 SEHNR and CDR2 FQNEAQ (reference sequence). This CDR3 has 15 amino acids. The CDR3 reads CASSPYWRNTGELFF. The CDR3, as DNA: TGTGCCAGCAGCCCCTACTGGCGAAACACCGGGGAGCTGTTTTTT.

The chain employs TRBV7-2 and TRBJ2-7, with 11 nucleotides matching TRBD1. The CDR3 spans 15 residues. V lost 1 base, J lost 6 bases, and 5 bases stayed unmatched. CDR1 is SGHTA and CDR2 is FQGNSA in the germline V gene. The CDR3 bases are TGTGCCAGCAGCTTAGTAGCCGGGACAGGGGGCGAGCAGTACTTC. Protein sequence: CASSLVAGTGGEQYF.

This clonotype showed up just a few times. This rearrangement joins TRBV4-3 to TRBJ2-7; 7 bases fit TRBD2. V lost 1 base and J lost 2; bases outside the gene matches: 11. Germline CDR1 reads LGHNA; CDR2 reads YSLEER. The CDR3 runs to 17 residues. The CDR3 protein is CASSQGTVSGGAYEQYV. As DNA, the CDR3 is TGCGCCAGCAGCCAAGGTACGGTGTCGGGAGGAGCCTACGAGCAGTACGTC.

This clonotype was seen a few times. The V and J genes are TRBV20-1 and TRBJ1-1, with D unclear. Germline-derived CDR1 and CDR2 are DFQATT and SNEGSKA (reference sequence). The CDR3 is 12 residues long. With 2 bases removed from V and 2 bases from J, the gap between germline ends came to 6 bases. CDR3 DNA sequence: TGCAGTGCTAGAAGACCTAACACTGAAGCTTTCTTT. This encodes CSARRPNTEAFF.

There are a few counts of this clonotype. This CDR3 reads CASGARSDTQYF. CDR3 coding DNA: TGTGCCAGCGGGGCGAGGTCAGATACGCAGTATTTT. The rearrangement links TRBV2 to TRBJ2-3, with a tentative D call TRBD1 (5 bases). V lost 8 bases to trimming and J lost 4 bases, with 10 bases between them. Germline V gene sequence: CDR1 SNHLY, CDR2 FYNNEI. CDR3 size: 12 residues.

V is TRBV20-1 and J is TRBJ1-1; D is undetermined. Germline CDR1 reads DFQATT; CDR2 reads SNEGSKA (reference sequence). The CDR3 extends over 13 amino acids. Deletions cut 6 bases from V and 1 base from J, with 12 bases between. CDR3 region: CSADNAANTEAFF. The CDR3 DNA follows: TGCAGTGCGGATAACGCAGCGAACACTGAAGCTTTCTTT.

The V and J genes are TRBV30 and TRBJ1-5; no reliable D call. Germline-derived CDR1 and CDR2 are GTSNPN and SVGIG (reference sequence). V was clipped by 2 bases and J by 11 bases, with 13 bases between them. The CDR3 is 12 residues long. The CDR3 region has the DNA TGTGCCTGGAGTCTGGGCCGATCGGCCCAGCATTTT. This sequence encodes CAWSLGRSAQHF.

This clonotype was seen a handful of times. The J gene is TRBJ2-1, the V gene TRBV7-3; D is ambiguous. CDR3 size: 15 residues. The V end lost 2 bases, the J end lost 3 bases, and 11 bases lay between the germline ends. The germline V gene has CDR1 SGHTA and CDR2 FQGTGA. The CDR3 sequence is CASSLGEQFYNEQFF. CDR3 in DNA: TGTGCCAGCAGCTTAGGCGAGCAGTTCTACAATGAGCAGTTCTTC.

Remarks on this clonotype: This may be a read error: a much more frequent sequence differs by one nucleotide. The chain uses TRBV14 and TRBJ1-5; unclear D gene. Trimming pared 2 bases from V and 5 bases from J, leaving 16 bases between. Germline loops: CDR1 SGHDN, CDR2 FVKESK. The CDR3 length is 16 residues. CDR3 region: CASSQKGPARDQPQHF. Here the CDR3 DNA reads TGTGCCAGCAGCCAAAAGGGTCCCGCGAGGGATCAGCCCCAGCATTTT. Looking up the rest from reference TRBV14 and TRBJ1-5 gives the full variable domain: EAGVTQFPSHSVIEKGQTVTLRCDPISGHDNLYWYRRVMGKEIKFLLHFVKESKQDESGMPNNRFLAERTGGTYSTLKVQPAELEDSGVYFCASSQKGPARDQPQHFGDGTRLSIL.

The CDR3 loop is CASSLVGGGEKLFF. CDR3 coding DNA: TGTGCCAGCAGCTTAGTGGGGGGTGGTGAAAAACTGTTTTTT. This sequence joins TRBV7-2 and TRBJ1-4; D is perhaps TRBD1 (5 bases). Trimming shortened V by 1 base and J by 7 bases, and 10 bases separated the two germline ends. Germline V lookup: CDR1 SGHTA, CDR2 FQGNSA. The CDR3 length is 14 residues.

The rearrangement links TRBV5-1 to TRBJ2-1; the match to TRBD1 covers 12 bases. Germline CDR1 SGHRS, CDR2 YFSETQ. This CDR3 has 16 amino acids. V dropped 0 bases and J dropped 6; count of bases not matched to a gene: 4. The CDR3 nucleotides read TGCGCCAGCAGCTTGGAGGGGACAGGGGGCCGCAATGAGCAGTTCTTC. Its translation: CASSLEGTGGRNEQFF. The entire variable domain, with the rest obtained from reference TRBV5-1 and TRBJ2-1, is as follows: KAGVTQTPRYLIKTRGQQVTLSCSPISGHRSVSWYQQTPGQGLQFLFEYFSETQRNKGNFPGRFSGRQFSNSRSEMNVSTLELGDSALYLCASSLEGTGGRNEQFFGPGTRLTVL.

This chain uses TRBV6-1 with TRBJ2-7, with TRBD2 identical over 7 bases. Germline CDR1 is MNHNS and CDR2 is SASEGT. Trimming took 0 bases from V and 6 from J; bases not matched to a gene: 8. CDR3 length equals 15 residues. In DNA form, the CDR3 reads TGTGCCAGCAGTGAAGCCGGCGGGAGTTTTCCCGAGCAGTACGTC. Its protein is CASSEAGGSFPEQYV.

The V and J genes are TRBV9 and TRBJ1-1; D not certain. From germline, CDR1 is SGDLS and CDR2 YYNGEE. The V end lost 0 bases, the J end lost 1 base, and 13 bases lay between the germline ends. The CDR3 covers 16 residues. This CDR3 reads CASSVGALTQNTEAFF. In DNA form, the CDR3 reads TGTGCCAGCAGCGTAGGGGCTCTGACCCAGAACACTGAAGCTTTCTTT.

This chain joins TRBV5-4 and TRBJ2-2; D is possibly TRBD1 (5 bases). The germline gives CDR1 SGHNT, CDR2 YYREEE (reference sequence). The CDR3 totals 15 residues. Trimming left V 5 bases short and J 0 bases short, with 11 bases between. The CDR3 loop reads CASRVDSSNTGELFF. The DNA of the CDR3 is TGTGCCAGCAGGGTCGACAGTTCGAACACCGGGGAGCTGTTTTTT.

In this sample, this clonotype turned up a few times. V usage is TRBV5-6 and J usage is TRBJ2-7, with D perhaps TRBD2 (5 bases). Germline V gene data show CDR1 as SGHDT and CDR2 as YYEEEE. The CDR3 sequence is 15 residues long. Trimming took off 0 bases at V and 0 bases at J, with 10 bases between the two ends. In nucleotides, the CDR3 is TGTGCCAGCAGCTTGGAGCGGCCGTACTCCTACGAGCAGTACTTC. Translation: CASSLERPYSYEQYF.

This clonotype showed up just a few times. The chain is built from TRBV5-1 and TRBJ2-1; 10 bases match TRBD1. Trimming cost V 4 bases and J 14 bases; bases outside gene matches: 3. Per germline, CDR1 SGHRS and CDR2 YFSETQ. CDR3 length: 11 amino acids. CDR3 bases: TGCGCCAGCAGCCCCGGGACAGGGGAGTTCTTC. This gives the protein CASSPGTGEFF.

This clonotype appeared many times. The CDR3 DNA reads as TGTGCCAGCAGTACAGGGGGCAAAGGCTACACCTTC. The encoded protein is CASSTGGKGYTF. J is TRBJ1-2 and V is TRBV28; 9 bases line up with TRBD1. After removal of 5 bases from V and 8 bases from J, the junction contained 3 bases not matched to a gene. This CDR3 comprises 12 residues. Germline lookup yields CDR1 MDHEN and CDR2 SYDVKM.

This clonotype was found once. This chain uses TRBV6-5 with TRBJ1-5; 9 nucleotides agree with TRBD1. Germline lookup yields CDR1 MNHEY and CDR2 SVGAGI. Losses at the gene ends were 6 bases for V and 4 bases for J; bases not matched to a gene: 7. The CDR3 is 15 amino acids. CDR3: CASRRTGELNQPQHF. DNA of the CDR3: TGTGCCAGCAGACGGACAGGGGAGTTAAATCAGCCCCAGCATTTT.

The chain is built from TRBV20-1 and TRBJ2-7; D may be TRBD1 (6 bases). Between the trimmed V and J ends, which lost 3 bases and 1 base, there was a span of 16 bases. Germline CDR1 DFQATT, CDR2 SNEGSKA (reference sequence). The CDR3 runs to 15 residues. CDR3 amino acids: CSASPSRGFSYEQYV. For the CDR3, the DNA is TGCAGTGCTAGCCCCTCCAGGGGTTTTTCCTACGAGCAGTACGTC.